The 12 T cell receptor beta chains given below trace back to one sample, sequenced in a study of identical twins. MiXCR, applied by TCRdb to the 5' RACE reads, yields one record per CDR3 protein. The repertoire holds approximately 210,000 distinct CDR3 sequences, with 6% to 7% as singletons. These data are also associated with another study on T cells expressing NK-cell markers.

The sequenced sample was CD8+ T cells sorted from blood. All receptors come from a young woman in good health.

A remark on this clonotype: A much larger clone sits a single nucleotide away, making a read error possible. This CDR3 is CASSLDSAEAFF. The DNA for the CDR3 is TGTGCCAGCAGCTTAGACAGCGCGGAAGCTTTCTTT. The chain uses TRBV7-2 and TRBJ1-1; no clear D gene. Trimming cost V 1 base and J 8 bases, with 8 bases left between them. In germline, CDR1 is SGHTA, CDR2 FQGNSA. The CDR3 is made up of 12 amino acids.

This clonotype was observed at least ten times. The J gene is TRBJ2-5, the V gene TRBV5-1, with D unresolved. This CDR3 contains 13 residues. V was clipped by 1 base and J by 3 bases, with 7 bases between them. The germline gives CDR1 SGHRS, CDR2 YFSETQ. The CDR3 nucleotides are TGCGCCAGCAGCTTGAACGTGGAAGAGACCCAGTACTTC. Translated: CASSLNVEETQYF.

The table lists this clonotype with many counts. The chain uses TRBV3-1 and TRBJ2-1, with 12 nucleotides matching TRBD2. V dropped 4 bases and J dropped 11; count of bases not matched to a gene: 6. The CDR3 sequence is 14 residues long. The V gene's germline CDR1 is LGHDT and CDR2 YNNKEL (reference sequence). The CDR3 DNA is TGTGCCAGCAGCCTTACCGGGACTAGCGGGCAGCAGTTCTTC. Protein product: CASSLTGTSGQQFF.

The chain carries TRBV12-3 or TRBV12-4 and TRBJ1-2; 8 positions agree with TRBD1. The length of the CDR3 is 15 residues. Trimming took 10 bases from V and 7 from J; bases not matched to a gene: 17. CDR3 DNA: TGTGCCACCACCATATCCTTCGACAGGGGAGGTGGCTACACCTTC. As protein: CATTISFDRGGGYTF.

This clonotype was found a few times. The chain recombines TRBV6-1 with TRBJ2-3, with D perhaps TRBD2 (5 bases). Germline V gene lookup returns CDR1 MNHNS and CDR2 SASEGT. Trimming shortened V by 6 bases and J by 4 bases, and 26 bases separated the two germline ends. This CDR3 region has 18 residues. CDR3 nucleotide sequence: TGTGCCAGCAGCCAAGCCTCCGATCTCTTGGTCGGGGCAGATACGCAGTATTTT. Its translation: CASSQASDLLVGADTQYF.

This clonotype came up a few times. V and J are TRBV20-1 and TRBJ2-1; TRBD2 matches 8 bases. The CDR3 sequence is 16 residues long. Germline values: CDR1 DFQATT, CDR2 SNEGSKA (reference sequence). V was clipped by 3 bases and J by 4 bases; unmatched bases: 11. The CDR3 sequence: CSARGFTSGLYNEQFF. The CDR3 region has the DNA TGCAGTGCTAGGGGATTTACTAGCGGCCTTTACAATGAGCAGTTCTTC.

This clonotype was found many times. CDR3 in amino acids: CASSDTTSGSSYEQYF. CDR3 nucleotides: TGTGCCAGCAGTGATACGACTAGCGGGAGTTCCTACGAGCAGTACTTC. The V gene is TRBV25-1, the J gene TRBJ2-7, with 12 bases aligning to TRBD2. The V gene end was trimmed by 3 bases and the J gene end by 1 base; junction bases not matched to a gene: 4. This CDR3 is built from 16 residues. The V gene's germline CDR1 is MGHDK and CDR2 SYGVNS.

The chain employs TRBV7-9 and TRBJ1-1, with 9 bases matching TRBD1. The CDR3 extends over 13 amino acids. The germline CDR1 and CDR2 sequences are SEHNR and FQNEAQ (reference sequence). The V segment lost 6 bases and the J segment 6 bases; nucleotides outside the gene matches: 5. The CDR3 protein is CASRGTGLAEAFF. Written as DNA, the CDR3 is TGTGCCAGCAGGGGGACAGGGTTAGCTGAAGCTTTCTTT.

This clonotype was counted a few times. The chain is built from TRBV27 and TRBJ2-7, with TRBD1 matching 9 bases. The CDR3 totals 15 residues. Germline CDR1 reads MNHEY; CDR2 reads SMNVEV (reference sequence). V lost 3 bases and J lost 1; bases outside the gene matches: 4. The CDR3 DNA is TGTGCCAGCAGTTTCCGAGACAGGGGGTCCTACGAGCAGTACTTC. Its translation is CASSFRDRGSYEQYF.

The chain uses TRBV6-2 or TRBV6-3 and TRBJ2-3, with D hard to call. The CDR3 runs to 14 residues. The ends were cut back, 6 bases at V and 3 bases at J, with 13 bases in the middle. From germline, CDR1 is MNHEY and CDR2 SVGEGT. This chain's CDR3 is CASSPARWTDTQYF. CDR3 nucleotides: TGTGCCAGCAGCCCCGCCCGGTGGACAGATACGCAGTATTTT.

The chain joins TRBV14 to TRBJ1-2; D is perhaps TRBD1 (6 bases). The CDR3 totals 16 residues. Germline V gene data show CDR1 as SGHDN and CDR2 as FVKESK. The ends were cut back, 0 bases at V and 4 bases at J, with 15 bases in the middle. The CDR3 loop reads CASSQDLPGVTYGYTF. The CDR3 DNA reads as TGTGCCAGCAGCCAAGATTTGCCAGGGGTAACCTATGGCTACACCTTC.

This clonotype was recorded at least ten times. This chain joins TRBV5-1 and TRBJ1-2; no firm D call. Germline-derived CDR1 and CDR2 are SGHRS and YFSETQ. Deletions cut 0 bases from V and 4 bases from J, with 13 bases between. There are 15 residues in the CDR3. The CDR3 protein is CASSLEGLLGYGYTF. DNA for the CDR3: TGCGCCAGCAGCTTGGAGGGCCTCCTTGGCTATGGCTACACCTTC.